The 2 T cell receptor beta chains presented below share a single source sample, sequenced in a study of blood T cell repertoires in COVID-19. The table came from immunoSEQ multiplex PCR; TCRdb's copy has only in-frame clones and leaves some out. The sample has more than 300,000 clones, roughly 91% seen once. Sequencing was performed on PBMCs or T cells enriched from blood (not recorded which). These receptors were collected from a woman younger than 30 who had recovered from COVID-19.

The chain links TRBV5-1 to TRBJ2-7, with D maybe TRBD2 (5 bases). V was shortened by 0 bases and J by 0 bases, with 7 bases between the two germline ends. The CDR3 runs 14 residues. Germline V gene data show CDR1 as SGHRS and CDR2 as YFSETQ. Written as DNA, the CDR3 is TGCGCCAGCAGCTTGGCGGGGAACTCCTACGAGCAGTACTTC. Encoded protein: CASSLAGNSYEQYF.

V gene TRBV6-5 combines with J gene TRBJ1-2; TRBD1 agrees at 8 bases. The CDR3 has 16 amino acids. The junction had 13 bases not matched to a gene; V was cut back by 3 bases and J by 7 bases. Germline lookup yields CDR1 MNHEY and CDR2 SVGAGI. CDR3 nucleotide sequence: TGTGCCAGCAGTTATAACCCCGGGACAGGACTGGCTGGCTACACCTTC. Protein: CASSYNPGTGLAGYTF.